The 30 T cell receptor beta chains in this list originate from one sample, sequenced in a study of CD8 T cells in ankylosing spondylitis. Each CDR3 protein is one row after TCRdb ran MiXCR on the 5' RACE reads. This repertoire shows some 840,000 distinct CDR3 sequences, roughly 10% found once; its top ten account for 0.45% to 0.6%. Their specific antigens are unknown. Whole-study findings and limits: A TCR beta motif of about 8 highly homologous variants appeared characteristic of ankylosing spondylitis blood.

The sample comprised blood, either unsorted or a sorted T cell fraction (not recorded which). The receptors here all came from a male donor with ankylosing spondylitis.

This clonotype was observed a handful of times. V is TRBV11-2 and J is TRBJ2-1; TRBD1 or TRBD2 may be the D gene (6 bases each). The germline V and J ends were trimmed by 5 bases and 3 bases, with 14 bases remaining between them. CDR3 length: 15 residues. Germline CDR1 reads SGHAT; CDR2 reads FQNNGV. This chain's CDR3 is CASSPQGGDYNEQFF. The CDR3 DNA follows: TGTGCCAGCAGCCCACAGGGCGGGGACTACAATGAGCAGTTCTTC.

The chain carries TRBV18 and TRBJ2-2; no clear D gene. Germline V gene lookup returns CDR1 KGHSH and CDR2 LQKENI. The CDR3 covers 17 residues. V was pared by 5 bases and J by 0 bases, with 16 bases between. The chain's CDR3 is CASSTDQEYANTGELFF. CDR3 nucleotide sequence: TGTGCCAGCTCAACGGACCAGGAATACGCGAACACCGGGGAGCTGTTTTTT. Based on the CDR3 plus reference TRBV18 and TRBJ2-2, the full variable domain is NAGVMQNPRHLVRRRGQEARLRCSPMKGHSHVYWYRQLPEEGLKFMVYLQKENIIDESGMPKERFSAEFPKEGPSILRIQQVVRGDSAAYFCASSTDQEYANTGELFFGEGSRLTVL.

The sample holds many counts of this clonotype. The V and J genes are TRBV29-1 and TRBJ2-3; 11 bases fit TRBD2. With V trimmed by 5 bases and J by 4 bases, 8 bases remained unmatched. Germline V CDR1 and CDR2: SQVTM, ANQGSEA. This CDR3 is 15 amino acids long. Here the CDR3 reads CSVRVLAGEADTQYF. The CDR3 DNA reads as TGCAGCGTTCGGGTACTAGCGGGAGAGGCAGATACGCAGTATTTT.

This clonotype was seen a few times. The V call is TRBV12-3 or TRBV12-4, the J call TRBJ2-7; TRBD1 matches 9 bases. The CDR3 totals 14 residues. V shed 5 bases and J 5 bases; nucleotides not matched to a gene: 7. Here the CDR3 reads CASSEQGANDEQYF. CDR3 in DNA: TGTGCCAGCAGTGAACAGGGGGCTAACGACGAGCAGTACTTC.

The chain joins TRBV7-2 to TRBJ2-7; tentatively, D is TRBD1 or TRBD2 (5 bases each). CDR3 length equals 15 residues. Germline lookup yields CDR1 SGHTA and CDR2 FQGNSA. V was cut by 5 bases and J by 7 bases, with 21 bases left in between. CDR3 amino acids: CASSPDRGPALEQYF. The CDR3, as DNA: TGTGCCAGCAGCCCGGACCGGGGACCGGCGTTGGAGCAGTACTTC.

This clonotype turned up a few times. The gene calls are TRBV2 and TRBJ1-1, with 9 bases aligning to TRBD1. This CDR3 comprises 13 residues. Unmatched junction bases numbered 6, after V lost 8 bases and J lost 5 bases. Germline assignment: CDR1 SNHLY and CDR2 FYNNEI. CDR3 coding DNA: TGTGCCAGCGGCGGACAGGGGTTAACTGAAGCTTTCTTT. This translates into CASGGQGLTEAFF.

This clonotype appeared many times. The chain employs TRBV20-1 and TRBJ2-5; TRBD2 matches at 9 bases. Per the germline V gene, CDR1 is DFQATT and CDR2 is SNEGSKA (reference sequence). V shed 2 bases, J shed 7 bases, and the junction held 8 bases outside the gene matches. This CDR3 has 14 amino acids. For the CDR3, the DNA is TGCAGTGCTAGAAGGAGCGGGGGGCCTGGGACCCAGTACTTC. Translation: CSARRSGGPGTQYF.

The chain has TRBV20-1 and TRBJ2-1; 14 positions agree with TRBD2. Germline values: CDR1 DFQATT, CDR2 SNEGSKA (reference sequence). Losses at the gene ends were 6 bases for V and 10 bases for J; bases not matched to a gene: 8. The CDR3 has 14 residues. The CDR3 nucleotides are TGCAGTGCCCGACTAGCGGGGGGGCCTAGAGAGCAGTTCTTC. This codes for CSARLAGGPREQFF.

This clonotype was seen only a few times. This chain connects TRBV4-2 to TRBJ1-4; D unresolved. V lost 4 bases, J lost 0 bases, and 9 bases lay in between. The CDR3 is 15 amino acids. Germline CDR1 and CDR2: LGHNA and YNFKEQ. The DNA for the CDR3 is TGTGCCAGCAGCCCCCGACGAACAACTAATGAAAAACTGTTTTTT. This codes for CASSPRRTTNEKLFF.

The chain is built from TRBV15 and TRBJ2-1, with 8 bases lining up with TRBD1. Unmatched junction bases numbered 6, after V lost 3 bases and J lost 8 bases. The CDR3 is 14 residues long. The germline CDR1 and CDR2 sequences are LNHNV and YYDKDF (reference sequence). The CDR3 DNA reads as TGTGCCACCAGCAGCCCCGGACAGGGCGATGAGCAGTTCTTC. As protein: CATSSPGQGDEQFF.

This clonotype was seen a handful of times. This rearrangement joins TRBV29-1 to TRBJ2-1; TRBD2 matches 12 bases. The CDR3 runs 15 residues. CDR1 is SQVTM, CDR2 ANQGSEA, per germline. Trimming cost V 6 bases and J 8 bases; bases outside gene matches: 11. This CDR3 reads CSVKDLAGGSDEQFF. In DNA, the CDR3 is TGCAGCGTGAAAGATCTAGCGGGAGGGTCGGATGAGCAGTTCTTC.

This clonotype has just a few counts. The chain links TRBV20-1 to TRBJ1-1; D gene unclear. The CDR3 is 15 residues long. Trimming took off 1 base at V and 1 base at J, with 13 bases between the two ends. The germline V gene has CDR1 DFQATT and CDR2 SNEGSKA (reference sequence). The CDR3 here is CSARGGSLQNTEAFF. CDR3 sequence (DNA): TGCAGTGCTAGAGGCGGGAGCCTGCAGAACACTGAAGCTTTCTTT.

The sample holds many counts of this clonotype. The chain couples TRBV20-1 to TRBJ2-7; 8 positions match TRBD1. Germline V gives CDR1 DFQATT, CDR2 SNEGSKA (reference sequence). The CDR3 has 15 amino acids. V shed 3 bases, J shed 3 bases, and the junction held 10 bases outside the gene matches. CDR3 protein: CSASPNRGFGYEQYF. The CDR3 DNA follows: TGCAGTGCTAGTCCTAACAGGGGGTTCGGCTACGAGCAGTACTTC.

The rearrangement joins TRBV20-1 to TRBJ2-1, with D unclear. The CDR3 runs to 11 residues. Looked up from germline, CDR1 is DFQATT and CDR2 is SNEGSKA (reference sequence). CDR3 nucleotides: TGCAGCACTAAGGCCTACAATGAGCAGTTCTTC. This encodes CSTKAYNEQFF.

The V call is TRBV6-6, the J call TRBJ1-1; the D is unclear. The ends were cut back, 0 bases at V and 7 bases at J, with 9 bases in the middle. The CDR3 length is 13 residues. Germline lookup yields CDR1 MNHNY and CDR2 SVGAGI (reference sequence). CDR3 region: CASSYSQTVEAFF. The DNA of the CDR3 is TGTGCCAGCAGTTACTCACAGACCGTTGAAGCTTTCTTT.

This clonotype showed up just a few times. CDR3 region: CASSPGTGLNQPQHF. The CDR3 coding sequence is TGTGCCAGCAGCCCCGGGACAGGGCTCAATCAGCCCCAGCATTTT. This rearrangement joins TRBV11-2 to TRBJ1-5; 9 positions match TRBD1. V lost 5 bases and J lost 3; bases outside the gene matches: 5. This CDR3 comprises 15 residues. The germline CDR1 and CDR2 sequences are SGHAT and FQNNGV.

The chain is built from TRBV5-5 and TRBJ2-7; D gene uncertain. Germline assignment: CDR1 SGHKS and CDR2 YYEKEE (reference sequence). V was clipped by 1 base and J by 2 bases, with 22 bases between them. The CDR3 runs 18 residues. The CDR3 bases are TGTGCCAGCAGCTTGTTCCCAGGTTTTCCCGGGTCGCCCTACGAGCAGTACTTC. This translates into CASSLFPGFPGSPYEQYF.

This clonotype occurred a few times. The chain is built from TRBV7-2 and TRBJ1-3; 9 nucleotides match TRBD1. This CDR3 has 15 amino acids. V gave up 6 bases and J gave up 1 base; unmatched junction bases: 4. Per germline, CDR1 SGHTA and CDR2 FQGNSA. Written as DNA, the CDR3 is TGTGCCAGCAGGCGGGGACAGGGTTCTGGAAACACCATATATTTT. Protein sequence: CASRRGQGSGNTIYF.

This clonotype was recorded at least ten times. The chain joins TRBV29-1 to TRBJ2-1, with D maybe TRBD2 (7 bases). V lost 0 bases and J lost 2, with 14 bases in between. CDR1 SQVTM and CDR2 ANQGSEA come from the germline V gene. The CDR3 sequence is 16 residues long. The CDR3 region is CSVEDGGALTYNEQFF. The CDR3 DNA sequence: TGCAGCGTTGAAGATGGGGGGGCATTAACCTACAATGAGCAGTTCTTC.

This clonotype was observed at least ten times. This rearrangement joins TRBV6-5 to TRBJ2-7, with 7 bases lining up with TRBD1. Germline values: CDR1 MNHEY, CDR2 SVGAGI. This CDR3 spans 13 amino acids. J lost 3 bases, V lost 2 bases, and 1 base had no gene match. In DNA, the CDR3 is TGTGCCAGCAGTTACAGGGGGCTCTACGAGCAGTACTTC. Translating gives CASSYRGLYEQYF.

The rearrangement uses TRBV10-3 and TRBJ1-4; D perhaps matches TRBD1 (5 bases). V lost 0 bases and J 6 bases, leaving 20 bases between the germline ends. The CDR3 totals 18 residues. CDR1 is ENHRY, CDR2 SYGVKD, per germline. The CDR3 region has the DNA TGTGCCATCAGTGAGTCGTTGGGACGGCATAGCATAGATGAAAAACTGTTTTTT. Amino acid sequence: CAISESLGRHSIDEKLFF.

V and J are TRBV10-3 and TRBJ2-3, with 8 nucleotides matching TRBD2. This CDR3 spans 15 amino acids. Germline CDR1 reads ENHRY; CDR2 reads SYGVKD. Unmatched junction bases numbered 11, after V lost 6 bases and J lost 6 bases. The CDR3 nucleotides read TGTGCCATCAGCCGTACTAAGCGGGGGAGCGATACGCAGTATTTT. Translated, it gives CAISRTKRGSDTQYF.

The V call is TRBV20-1, the J call TRBJ2-1, with 12 bases matching TRBD2. Trimming took 3 bases from V and 10 from J; bases not matched to a gene: 7. CDR3 length: 14 residues. The germline V gene encodes CDR1 DFQATT and CDR2 SNEGSKA (reference sequence). CDR3 bases: TGCAGTGCTAGCGGACTAGCGGGATCTTGGGAGCAGTTCTTC. It is translated as CSASGLAGSWEQFF.

The chain uses TRBV4-3 and TRBJ2-1, with D perhaps TRBD2 (5 bases). The CDR3 extends over 16 amino acids. CDR1 is LGHNA, CDR2 YSLEER, per germline. V gave up 0 bases and J gave up 8 bases, with 17 bases separating them. The CDR3 here is CASSQDPRGIPHEQFF. CDR3 nucleotide sequence: TGCGCCAGCAGCCAAGACCCTAGAGGGATCCCCCATGAGCAGTTCTTC.

This clonotype was seen a few times. The gene calls are TRBV5-6 and TRBJ2-4; D is ambiguous. V lost 4 bases and J 1 base, leaving 12 bases between the germline ends. Germline lookup yields CDR1 SGHDT and CDR2 YYEEEE. The CDR3 consists of 15 residues. This CDR3 reads CASSGATGAKNIQYF. The CDR3 DNA reads as TGTGCCAGCAGCGGCGCCACCGGGGCCAAAAACATTCAGTACTTC.

The CDR3: CASSQGFAWTESSYEQYF. The DNA of the CDR3 is TGTGCCAGCAGCCAAGGGTTCGCTTGGACGGAGAGCTCCTACGAGCAGTACTTC. The gene calls are TRBV14 and TRBJ2-7; D call uncertain. The CDR3 covers 18 residues. Germline V gives CDR1 SGHDN, CDR2 FVKESK. V dropped 1 base and J dropped 0 bases, with 19 bases sitting between them.

This chain joins TRBV6-1 and TRBJ2-7, with TRBD2 matching 12 bases. The CDR3 has 14 residues. Germline V CDR1 and CDR2: MNHNS, SASEGT. V trimming: 6 bases; J trimming: 2 bases; junction bases outside the gene matches: 2. The CDR3 protein is CASRWTSGAYEQYF. The CDR3 bases are TGTGCCAGCAGGTGGACTAGCGGGGCCTACGAGCAGTACTTC.

V usage is TRBV7-2 and J usage is TRBJ2-1; 8 bases are a match to TRBD2. V lost 2 bases and J lost 10; bases outside the gene matches: 13. The germline V gene encodes CDR1 SGHTA and CDR2 FQGNSA. CDR3 size: 16 residues. The DNA for the CDR3 is TGTGCCAGCAGCTTATTAGGACTAGCCGGAGGTCGCGAGCAGTTCTTC. Protein product: CASSLLGLAGGREQFF.

Remarks on this clonotype: A much larger clonotype is one base distant, so this may be a read error. The V call is TRBV12-3 or TRBV12-4, the J call TRBJ1-5; 8 bases line up with TRBD1. This CDR3 has 17 amino acids. The CDR3 region has the DNA TGTGCCAGCAGTCCATCCGGGACAGGAGCCTTTAATCAGCCCCGGCATTTT. It is translated as CASSPSGTGAFNQPRHF.

The chain joins TRBV24-1 to TRBJ2-2, with a possible D match to TRBD2 (5 bases). Trimming cost V 2 bases and J 6 bases, with 12 bases left between them. Germline CDR1 and CDR2: KGHDR and SFDVKD. This CDR3 has 15 residues. The CDR3 sequence is CATSDSDWVPGELFF. CDR3 nucleotide sequence: TGTGCCACCAGTGATTCGGACTGGGTGCCCGGGGAGCTGTTTTTT.